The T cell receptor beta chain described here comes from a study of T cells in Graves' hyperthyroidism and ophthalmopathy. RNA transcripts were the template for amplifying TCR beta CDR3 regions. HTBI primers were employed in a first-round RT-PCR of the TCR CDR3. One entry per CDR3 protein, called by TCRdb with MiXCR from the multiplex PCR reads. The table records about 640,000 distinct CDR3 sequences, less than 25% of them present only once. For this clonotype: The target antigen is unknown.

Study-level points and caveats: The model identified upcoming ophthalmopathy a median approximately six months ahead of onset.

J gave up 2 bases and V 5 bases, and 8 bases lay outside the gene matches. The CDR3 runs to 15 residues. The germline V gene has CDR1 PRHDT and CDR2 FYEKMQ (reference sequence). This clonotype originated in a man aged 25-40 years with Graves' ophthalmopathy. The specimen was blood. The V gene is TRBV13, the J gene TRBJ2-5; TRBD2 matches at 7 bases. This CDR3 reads CASSASGTIQETQYF. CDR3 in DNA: TGTGCCAGCAGCGCCTCCGGGACTATACAAGAGACCCAGTACTTC.